This T cell receptor beta chain was documented in a study of T cell changes during pregnancy in multiple sclerosis. Here immunoSEQ multiplex PCR was the method, and the copy in TCRdb shows in-frame clones only, minus some. The sample lists tens of thousands of clones; roughly nine tenths were seen once. From germline, CDR1 is SGHVS and CDR2 FNYEAQ. The V and J ends lost 2 bases and 2 bases respectively, with 3 bases between them. The CDR3 sequence is 12 residues long. Here the sequenced sample was CD4+ T cells from peripheral blood mononuclear cells, taken in the first trimester of pregnancy. The TCR originated in a female donor with multiple sclerosis, enrolled in a pregnancy study. This sequence joins TRBV7-6 and TRBJ1-1; the D is unclear. The CDR3 DNA sequence: TGTGCCAGCAGCTTATCTAACACTGAAGCTTTCTTT. It specifies CASSLSNTEAFF.